Listed here are 17 T cell receptor beta chains from one sample, sequenced in a study of cytomegalovirus exposure and HLA in healthy donors. A multiplex PCR was run with 60 Vbeta primers and 13 Jbeta primers. Sequenced by immunoSEQ multiplex PCR; TCRdb stores in-frame clones only, minus some. The sample carries 60,000 to 70,000 clones, about 71% recorded once. Sequenced material: PBMCs. Every receptor here comes from a man between 60 and 75 years old in good health and CMV-seropositive.

This clone came up once. Germline is not matched at one junction end, which may reflect a read error. J is TRBJ2-2 and V is TRBV10-2; TRBD2 matches at 15 bases. CDR1 is WSHSY and CDR2 is SAAADI in the germline V gene. The CDR3 is 15 amino acids. In DNA, the CDR3 is TGCGCCTGCAGGACTAGCGGGAGGGCCGCGGGGGAGCTGTTTTTT. It translates to CACRTSGRAAGELFF.

The CDR3 spells CASSLGRSGSLDTQYF. CDR3 coding DNA: TGTGCCAGCAGCTTAGGGAGAAGCGGGAGCCTAGATACGCAGTATTTT. This chain connects TRBV11-3 to TRBJ2-3; the match to TRBD2 covers 8 bases. Trimming removed 1 base from V and 5 bases from J; junction bases left unmatched: 8. The CDR3 spans 16 residues. Germline V lookup: CDR1 SGHNT, CDR2 YENEEA.

The chain joins TRBV7-6 to TRBJ2-1; possible D gene TRBD2, 5 bases. The CDR3 is made up of 15 amino acids. V lost 5 bases to trimming and J lost 4 bases, with 15 bases between them. CDR1 and CDR2 (germline): SGHVS, FNYEAQ. The CDR3: CASSTTSNEYNEQFF. The CDR3 nucleotides read TGTGCCAGCAGCACTACTAGTAATGAGTACAATGAGCAGTTCTTC.

V gene TRBV27 combines with J gene TRBJ2-7; D not certain. The germline gives CDR1 MNHEY, CDR2 SMNVEV (reference sequence). The ends were cut back, 4 bases at V and 0 bases at J, with 10 bases in the middle. There are 14 residues in the CDR3. The CDR3 is CASSYSSFSYEQYF. Written as DNA, the CDR3 is TGTGCCAGCAGTTATAGCAGCTTCTCCTACGAGCAGTACTTC.

This chain uses TRBV7-6 with TRBJ2-2; D ambiguous. The CDR3 extends over 15 amino acids. The germline V gene has CDR1 SGHVS and CDR2 FNYEAQ. Deletions cut 2 bases from V and 1 base from J, with 8 bases between. The CDR3 reads CASSLQDLNTGELFF. The CDR3 bases are TGTGCCAGCAGCTTACAGGATCTGAACACCGGGGAGCTGTTTTTT. The full variable domain, in which reference TRBV7-6 and TRBJ2-2 provide the parts outside the CDR3, is GAGVSQSPRYKVTKRGQDVALRCDPISGHVSLYWYRQALGQGPEFLTYFNYEAQQDKSGLPNDRFSAERPEGSISTLTIQRTEQRDSAMYRCASSLQDLNTGELFFGEGSRLTVL.

The genes are TRBV11-3 and TRBJ1-1; no firm D call. There are 13 residues in the CDR3. Germline V gene lookup returns CDR1 SGHNT and CDR2 YENEEA. The V and J ends lost 1 base and 6 bases respectively, with 9 bases between them. The CDR3 sequence is CASSLGQYSEAFF. In DNA, the CDR3 is TGTGCCAGCAGCTTAGGTCAGTATTCTGAAGCTTTCTTT.

The chain links TRBV4-2 to TRBJ2-7; TRBD2 aligns across 9 bases. CDR3 size: 17 residues. Trimming cost V 5 bases and J 0 bases; bases outside gene matches: 11. Looked up from germline, CDR1 is LGHNA and CDR2 is YNFKEQ. CDR3 sequence (DNA): TGTGCCAGCAGCTACCAAGCTTCTAGCGGGACCTCCTACGAGCAGTACTTC. Its protein product is CASSYQASSGTSYEQYF.

The rearrangement joins TRBV5-4 to TRBJ1-1, with TRBD1 matching over 7 bases. Germline assignment: CDR1 SGHNT and CDR2 YYREEE (reference sequence). Losses at the gene ends were 0 bases for V and 3 bases for J; bases not matched to a gene: 8. This CDR3 comprises 16 residues. CDR3 region: CASSLGVRDSDTEAFF. DNA for the CDR3: TGTGCCAGCAGCTTGGGGGTGAGGGACAGCGACACTGAAGCTTTCTTT.

This clone came up a few times. V gene TRBV13 combines with J gene TRBJ1-2; 8 bases match TRBD1. Trimming removed 5 bases from V and 3 bases from J; junction bases left unmatched: 2. Germline V CDR1 and CDR2: PRHDT, FYEKMQ (reference sequence). There are 13 residues in the CDR3. This CDR3 reads CASSQQGDYGYTF. CDR3 coding DNA: TGTGCCAGCAGCCAACAGGGGGACTATGGCTACACCTTC. The full variable domain, in which reference TRBV13 and TRBJ1-2 provide the parts outside the CDR3, is AAGVIQSPRHLIKEKRETATLKCYPIPRHDTVYWYQQGPGQDPQFLISFYEKMQSDKGSIPDRFSAQQFSDYHSELNMSSLELGDSALYFCASSQQGDYGYTFGSGTRLTVV.

The chain is built from TRBV4-1 and TRBJ1-1; D possibly corresponds to TRBD1 (6 bases). Trimming shortened V by 0 bases and J by 0 bases, and 14 bases separated the two germline ends. The CDR3 sequence is 17 residues long. Germline values: CDR1 MGHRA, CDR2 YSYEKL. DNA of the CDR3: TGCGCCAGCAGCCAAGATGCCGAAGACAGGATGAACACTGAAGCTTTCTTT. Protein sequence: CASSQDAEDRMNTEAFF.

This clone has just one count. The V gene is TRBV2, the J gene TRBJ2-7, with unresolved D. Germline V gives CDR1 SNHLY, CDR2 FYNNEI. Trimming cost V 6 bases and J 4 bases, with 10 bases left between them. This CDR3 comprises 12 residues. CDR3 sequence reads: CASSETPYEQYF. CDR3 sequence (DNA): TGTGCCAGCAGCGAGACACCGTACGAGCAGTACTTC.

The chain links TRBV2 to TRBJ2-4, with D unresolved. There are 15 residues in the CDR3. Germline CDR1 is SNHLY and CDR2 is FYNNEI. Trimming shortened V by 2 bases and J by 5 bases, and 13 bases separated the two germline ends. CDR3 amino acids: CASSEHSTSENIQYF. CDR3 bases: TGTGCCAGCAGTGAACACAGCACCTCCGAAAACATTCAGTACTTC.

DNA of the CDR3: TGTGCCAGCAGCTTTCCCGACAGGCCTAACACTGAAGCTTTCTTT. Protein product: CASSFPDRPNTEAFF. This rearrangement joins TRBV5-4 to TRBJ1-1; D perhaps matches TRBD1 (6 bases). V was pared by 2 bases and J by 2 bases, with 13 bases between. Germline loops: CDR1 SGHNT, CDR2 YYREEE (reference sequence). The CDR3 is made up of 15 amino acids. The full variable domain, in which reference TRBV5-4 and TRBJ1-1 provide the parts outside the CDR3, is ETGVTQSPTHLIKTRGQQVTLRCSSQSGHNTVSWYQQALGQGPQFIFQYYREEENGRGNFPPRFSGLQFPNYSSELNVNALELDDSALYLCASSFPDRPNTEAFFGQGTRLTVV.

The chain joins TRBV7-6 to TRBJ2-2; 7 nucleotides agree with TRBD1. Germline assignment: CDR1 SGHVS and CDR2 FNYEAQ. V shed 7 bases and J 0 bases; nucleotides not matched to a gene: 5. The CDR3 runs 15 residues. The CDR3 DNA is TGTGCCAGCAACAAGGGACAGCCGAACACCGGGGAGCTGTTTTTT. Translating it yields CASNKGQPNTGELFF.

The rearrangement joins TRBV10-1 to TRBJ2-7; 8 positions agree with TRBD1. CDR3 length: 12 amino acids. V shed 5 bases and J 6 bases; nucleotides not matched to a gene: 3. Germline V CDR1 and CDR2: WNHNN, SYGVQD (reference sequence). CDR3 DNA: TGCGCCAGCAGTCCCGGGACAGGCGAGCAGTACTTC. The encoded protein is CASSPGTGEQYF.

The chain combines TRBV7-9 with TRBJ2-1; 7 positions match TRBD1. The CDR3 loop spans 15 amino acids. V lost 4 bases and J lost 10; bases outside the gene matches: 13. Germline CDR1 reads SEHNR; CDR2 reads FQNEAQ (reference sequence). The CDR3 loop reads CASSSLRTGIGEQFF. Here the CDR3 DNA reads TGTGCCAGCAGCTCTCTGCGGACAGGAATAGGGGAGCAGTTCTTC.

The genes are TRBV6-5 and TRBJ1-4; D is uncertain. Germline CDR1 MNHEY, CDR2 SVGAGI. V was trimmed by 3 bases and J by 6 bases, leaving 14 bases between them. This CDR3 is built from 15 residues. This chain's CDR3 is CASSYGRPPDEKLFF. The CDR3 DNA reads TGTGCCAGCAGTTATGGGAGGCCTCCGGATGAAAAACTGTTTTTT.